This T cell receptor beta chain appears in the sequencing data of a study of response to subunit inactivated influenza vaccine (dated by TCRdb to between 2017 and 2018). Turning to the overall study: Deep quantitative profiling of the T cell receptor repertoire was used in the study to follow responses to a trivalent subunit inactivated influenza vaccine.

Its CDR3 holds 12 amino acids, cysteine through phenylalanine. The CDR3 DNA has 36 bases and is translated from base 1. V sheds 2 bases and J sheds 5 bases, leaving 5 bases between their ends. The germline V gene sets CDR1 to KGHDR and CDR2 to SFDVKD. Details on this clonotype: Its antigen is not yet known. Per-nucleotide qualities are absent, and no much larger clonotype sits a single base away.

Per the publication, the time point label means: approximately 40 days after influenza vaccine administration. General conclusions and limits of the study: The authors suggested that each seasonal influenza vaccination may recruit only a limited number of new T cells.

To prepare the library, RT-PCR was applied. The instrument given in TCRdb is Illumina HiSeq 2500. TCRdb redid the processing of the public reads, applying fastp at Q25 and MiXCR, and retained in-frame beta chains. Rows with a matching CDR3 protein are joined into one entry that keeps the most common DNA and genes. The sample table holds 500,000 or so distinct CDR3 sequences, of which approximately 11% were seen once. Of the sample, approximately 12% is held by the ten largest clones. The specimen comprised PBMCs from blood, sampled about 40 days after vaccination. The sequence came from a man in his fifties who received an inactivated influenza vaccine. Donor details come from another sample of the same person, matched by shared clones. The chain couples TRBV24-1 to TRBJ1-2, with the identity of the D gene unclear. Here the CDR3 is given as CATSDSGYGYTF. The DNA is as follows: TGTGCCACCAGTGATTCAGGTTATGGCTACACCTTC.